The 12 T cell receptor beta chains presented below share a single source sample, sequenced in a study of blood T cells in healthy people across ages. Primers used in a second PCR of about 6 to 11 cycles were a sample-barcoded 5' primer and a J-beta primer mix. TCRdb used MiXCR to reprocess the 5' RACE reads, holding one entry per CDR3 protein. The repertoire includes 1.5 million to 2 million distinct CDR3 sequences, 30% to 40% of them detected once, and 20% to 25% sits in the top ten. Sequencing was done on a sample of blood. The receptors were gathered from a human donor in good health.

The genes are TRBV7-3 and TRBJ2-2; TRBD2 matches at 13 bases. V shed 5 bases, J shed 6 bases, and the junction held 6 bases outside the gene matches. The CDR3 covers 16 residues. CDR1 is SGHTA and CDR2 is FQGTGA in the germline V gene. The CDR3 nucleotides read TGTGCCAGCAGCGCACCGACTAGCGGGGGGCCCGGGGAGCTGTTTTTT. It encodes CASSAPTSGGPGELFF.

This clonotype has only one observation. This rearrangement joins TRBV4-2 to TRBJ1-1, with a possible D match to TRBD1 (6 bases). The germline CDR1 and CDR2 sequences are LGHNA and YNFKEQ. Deletions cut 4 bases from V and 1 base from J, with 10 bases between. This CDR3 comprises 14 residues. The CDR3 DNA sequence: TGTGCCAGCAGCCGACAGGACACGAACACTGAAGCTTTCTTT. It encodes CASSRQDTNTEAFF.

This clonotype was seen ten or more times. This rearrangement joins TRBV12-3 or TRBV12-4 to TRBJ1-5; D not resolved. This CDR3 region has 14 residues. The V end was cut by 2 bases, the J end by 4 bases, with 9 bases between. CDR3 DNA sequence: TGTGCCAGCAGTTTACTCTTAGGAAATCAGCCCCAGCATTTT. As protein: CASSLLLGNQPQHF.

The DNA of the CDR3 is TGTGCCAGCAGGGGACTCCCGAACACCGGGGAGCTGTTTTTT. It translates to CASRGLPNTGELFF. The chain couples TRBV2 to TRBJ2-2, with D perhaps TRBD2 (6 bases). Trimming shortened V by 6 bases and J by 0 bases, and 8 bases separated the two germline ends. There are 14 residues in the CDR3. Germline values: CDR1 SNHLY, CDR2 FYNNEI.

This clonotype was observed at least ten times. CDR3 sequence (DNA): TGCAGTGCTACAACCGCCGGGACAGGCTACAATGAGCAGTTCTTC. It encodes CSATTAGTGYNEQFF. The chain combines TRBV20-1 with TRBJ2-1, with 8 bases identical to TRBD1. Germline loops: CDR1 DFQATT, CDR2 SNEGSKA (reference sequence). The CDR3 consists of 15 residues. Unmatched junction bases numbered 8, after V lost 4 bases and J lost 3 bases.

This sequence joins TRBV9 and TRBJ1-4, with D perhaps TRBD1 (6 bases). CDR1 is SGDLS and CDR2 is YYNGEE in the germline V gene. This CDR3 contains 20 residues. The germline V and J ends were trimmed by 4 bases and 2 bases, with 27 bases remaining between them. CDR3 coding DNA: TGTGCCAGCAGCCGCATCGGGGTGACCAGGGGATTCGTCACTAATGAAAAACTGTTTTTT. This sequence encodes CASSRIGVTRGFVTNEKLFF.

This clonotype was recorded only once. One junction end does not reproduce the germline sequence, and a read error may be involved. The chain joins TRBV11-2 to TRBJ2-4; D might be TRBD1 or TRBD2, each matching 6 bases. The V gene's germline CDR1 is SGHAT and CDR2 FQNNGV. The CDR3 covers 15 residues. As DNA, the CDR3 is TGTGTCAGCAGCTTAGTAGAGGGGGGTGAGAACATTCAGTACTTC. This gives the protein CVSSLVEGGENIQYF.

The chain carries TRBV20-1 and TRBJ2-1; 8 nucleotides align to TRBD1. CDR3 length: 15 amino acids. The J segment lost 3 bases and the V segment lost 6 bases, leaving 10 bases of the junction unmatched. Germline CDR1 DFQATT, CDR2 SNEGSKA (reference sequence). The CDR3 reads CSAFSPDRDYNEQFF. The CDR3 DNA is TGCAGTGCCTTTTCTCCGGACAGGGACTACAATGAGCAGTTCTTC.

The chain links TRBV7-9 to TRBJ1-2; possible D gene TRBD1, 5 bases. CDR3 size: 15 residues. V lost 5 bases and J lost 4, with 17 bases in between. Germline V CDR1 and CDR2: SEHNR, FQNEAQ (reference sequence). The CDR3 nucleotides read TGTGCCAGCAGCCCGGACGGGGCCTTGGGCTATGGCTACACCTTC. Translation gives CASSPDGALGYGYTF.

This clonotype was picked up one time. The chain employs TRBV6-5 and TRBJ1-4; possibly TRBD1 for D (5 bases). There are 14 residues in the CDR3. V lost 2 bases, J lost 7 bases, and 11 bases lay in between. Per germline, CDR1 MNHEY and CDR2 SVGAGI. CDR3 sequence (DNA): TGTGCCAGCAGTTACGGAGGGACGGGTGAAAAACTGTTTTTT. Translation gives CASSYGGTGEKLFF.

This clonotype was counted between two and nine times. The chain is built from TRBV20-1 and TRBJ2-1; the D is unclear. The germline V gene encodes CDR1 DFQATT and CDR2 SNEGSKA (reference sequence). V lost 6 bases and J 3 bases, leaving 18 bases between the germline ends. The CDR3 runs 15 residues. CDR3 bases: TGCAGTGCCCCAAGGATCGGAGACATCTACAATGAGCAGTTCTTC. It codes for CSAPRIGDIYNEQFF.

V and J are TRBV5-5 and TRBJ1-2; 7 positions agree with TRBD1. Germline CDR1 is SGHKS and CDR2 is YYEKEE (reference sequence). The CDR3 runs to 14 residues. Trimming took 3 bases from V and 4 from J; bases not matched to a gene: 6. The CDR3 sequence is CASSWDSNFYGYTF. CDR3 sequence (DNA): TGTGCCAGCAGCTGGGACAGTAACTTCTATGGCTACACCTTC. Full variable domain (remainder filled in from reference TRBV5-5 and TRBJ1-2): DAGVTQSPTHLIKTRGQQVTLRCSPISGHKSVSWYQQVLGQGPQFIFQYYEKEERGRGNFPDRFSARQFPNYSSELNVNALLLGDSALYLCASSWDSNFYGYTFGSGTRLTVV.